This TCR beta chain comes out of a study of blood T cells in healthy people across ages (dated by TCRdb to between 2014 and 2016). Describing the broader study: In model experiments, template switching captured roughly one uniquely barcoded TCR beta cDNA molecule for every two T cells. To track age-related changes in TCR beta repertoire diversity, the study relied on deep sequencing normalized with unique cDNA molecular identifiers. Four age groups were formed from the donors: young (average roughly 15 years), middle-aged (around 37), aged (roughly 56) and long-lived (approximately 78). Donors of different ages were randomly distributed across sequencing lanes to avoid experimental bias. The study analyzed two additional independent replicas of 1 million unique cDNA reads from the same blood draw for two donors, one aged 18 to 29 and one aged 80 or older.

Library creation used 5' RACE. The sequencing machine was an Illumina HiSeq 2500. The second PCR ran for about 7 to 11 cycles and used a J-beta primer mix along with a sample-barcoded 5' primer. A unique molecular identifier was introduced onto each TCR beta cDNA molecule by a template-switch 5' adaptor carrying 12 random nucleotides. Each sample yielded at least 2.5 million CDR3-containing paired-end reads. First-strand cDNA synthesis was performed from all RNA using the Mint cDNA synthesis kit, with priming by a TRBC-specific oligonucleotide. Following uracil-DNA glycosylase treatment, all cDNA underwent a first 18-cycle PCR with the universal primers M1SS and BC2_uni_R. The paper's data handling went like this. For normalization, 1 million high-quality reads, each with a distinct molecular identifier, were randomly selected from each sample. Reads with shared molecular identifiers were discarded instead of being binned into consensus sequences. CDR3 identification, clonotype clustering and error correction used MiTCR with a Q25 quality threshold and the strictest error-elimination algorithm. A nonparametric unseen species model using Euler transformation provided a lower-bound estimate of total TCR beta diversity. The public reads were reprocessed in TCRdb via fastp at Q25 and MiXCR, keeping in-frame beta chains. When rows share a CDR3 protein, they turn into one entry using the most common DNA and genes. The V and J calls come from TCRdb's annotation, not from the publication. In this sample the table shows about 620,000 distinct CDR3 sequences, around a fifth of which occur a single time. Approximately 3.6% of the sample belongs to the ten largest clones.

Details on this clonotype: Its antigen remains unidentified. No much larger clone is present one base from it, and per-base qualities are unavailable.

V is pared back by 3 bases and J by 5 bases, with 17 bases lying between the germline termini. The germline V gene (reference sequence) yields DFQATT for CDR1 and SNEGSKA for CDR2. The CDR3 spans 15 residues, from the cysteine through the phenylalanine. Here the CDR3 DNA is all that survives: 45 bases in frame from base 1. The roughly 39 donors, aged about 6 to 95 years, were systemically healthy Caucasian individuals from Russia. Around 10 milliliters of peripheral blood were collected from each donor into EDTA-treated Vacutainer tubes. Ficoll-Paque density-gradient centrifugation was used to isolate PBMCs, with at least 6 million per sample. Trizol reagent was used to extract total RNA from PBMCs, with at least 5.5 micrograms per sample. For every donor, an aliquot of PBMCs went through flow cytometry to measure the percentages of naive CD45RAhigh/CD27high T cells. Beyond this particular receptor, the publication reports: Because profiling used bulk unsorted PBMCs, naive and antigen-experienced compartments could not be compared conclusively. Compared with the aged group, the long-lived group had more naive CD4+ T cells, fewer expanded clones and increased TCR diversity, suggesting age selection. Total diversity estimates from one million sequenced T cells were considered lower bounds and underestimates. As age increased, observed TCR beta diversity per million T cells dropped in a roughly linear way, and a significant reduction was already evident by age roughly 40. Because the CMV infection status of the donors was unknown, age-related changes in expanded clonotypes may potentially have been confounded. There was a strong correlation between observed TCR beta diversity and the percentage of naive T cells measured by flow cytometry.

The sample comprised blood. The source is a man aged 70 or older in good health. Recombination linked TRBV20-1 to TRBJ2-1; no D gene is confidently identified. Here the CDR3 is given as CSARFRSNYNNEQFF. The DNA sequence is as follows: TGCAGTGCTAGGTTTCGGTCCAACTACAACAATGAGCAGTTCTTC.